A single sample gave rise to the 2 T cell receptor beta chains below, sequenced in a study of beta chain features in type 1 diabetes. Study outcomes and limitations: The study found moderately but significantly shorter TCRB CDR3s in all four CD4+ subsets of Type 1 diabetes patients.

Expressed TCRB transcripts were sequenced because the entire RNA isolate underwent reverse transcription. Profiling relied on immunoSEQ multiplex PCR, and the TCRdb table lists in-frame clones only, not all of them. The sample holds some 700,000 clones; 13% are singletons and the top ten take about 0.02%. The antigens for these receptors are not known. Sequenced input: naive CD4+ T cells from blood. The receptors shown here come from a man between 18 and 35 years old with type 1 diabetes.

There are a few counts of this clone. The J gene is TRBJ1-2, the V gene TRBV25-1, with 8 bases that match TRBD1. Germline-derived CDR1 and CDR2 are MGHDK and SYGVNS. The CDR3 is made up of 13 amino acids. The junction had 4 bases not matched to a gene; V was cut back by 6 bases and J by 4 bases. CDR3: CASRQGAGYGYTF. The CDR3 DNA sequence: TGTGCCAGCAGGCAGGGGGCAGGCTATGGCTACACCTTC.

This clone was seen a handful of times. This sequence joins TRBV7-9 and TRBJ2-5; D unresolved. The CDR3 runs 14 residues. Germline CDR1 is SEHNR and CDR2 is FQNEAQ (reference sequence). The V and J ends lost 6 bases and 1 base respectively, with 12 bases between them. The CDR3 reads CASSSPEIQETQYF. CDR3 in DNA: TGTGCCAGCAGTTCTCCGGAAATCCAAGAGACCCAGTACTTC. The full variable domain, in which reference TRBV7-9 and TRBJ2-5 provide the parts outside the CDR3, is DTGVSQNPRHKITKRGQNVTFRCDPISEHNRLYWYRQTLGQGPEFLTYFQNEAQLEKSRLLSDRFSAERPKGSFSTLEIQRTEQGDSAMYLCASSSPEIQETQYFGPGTRLLVL.